This entry lists 20 T cell receptor beta chains sequenced from one sample in a study of metastatic and nonmetastatic thyroid tumors. TCRdb re-called clones via MiXCR from the PCR reads. The sample lists under 30,000 clones, about 16% occurring once. Patients were all untreated before their thyroid surgery. Sequenced material: blood. These TCRs come from a male donor with papillary thyroid cancer or a benign thyroid nodule (not recorded which). Some clones in this sample may be carry-over from other donors' samples.

The rearrangement links TRBV7-2 to TRBJ1-5; D remains ambiguous. Looked up from germline, CDR1 is SGHTA and CDR2 is FQGNSA. The CDR3 is 15 amino acids. V dropped 0 bases and J dropped 3 bases, with 9 bases sitting between them. The CDR3 here is CASSLASQNNQPQHF. The CDR3 DNA is TGTGCCAGCAGCTTAGCTAGTCAGAACAATCAGCCCCAGCATTTT.

The table lists this clone with a few counts. This may stem from a read error, because a much larger clone lies one nucleotide away. This sequence joins TRBV10-3 and TRBJ1-2, with a tentative D call TRBD1 (6 bases). This CDR3 is built from 15 residues. V dropped 6 bases and J dropped 8 bases, with 22 bases sitting between them. Germline lookup yields CDR1 ENHRY and CDR2 SYGVKD. The CDR3: CAISRQFRGALGYTF. The CDR3 DNA follows: TGTGCCATCAGCCGGCAGTTTCGGGGGGCGCTCGGCTACACCTTC.

This clone was counted ten times or more. V is TRBV7-2 and J is TRBJ1-5, with TRBD1 as a possible D gene (6 bases). Germline V gene data show CDR1 as SGHTA and CDR2 as FQGNSA. The V gene lost 6 bases and the J gene lost 4 bases, with 16 bases spanning the gap. There are 15 residues in the CDR3. CDR3 in amino acids: CASRRGQNINQPQHF. The CDR3 nucleotides are TGTGCCAGCAGACGTGGACAGAATATTAATCAGCCCCAGCATTTT.

Ten or more counts support this clone. V usage is TRBV27 and J usage is TRBJ1-4, with 8 bases aligning to TRBD1. Germline V gene sequence: CDR1 MNHEY, CDR2 SMNVEV (reference sequence). The trim removed 3 bases at V and 13 bases at J, leaving 4 bases unmatched. This CDR3 region has 12 residues. The CDR3, as DNA: TGTGCCAGCAGTTTCCTACAGGGGGGACTGTTTTTT. It translates to CASSFLQGGLFF.

Many counts were recorded for this clone. A read error may explain this, as a much larger clone is one base away. The chain employs TRBV7-9 and TRBJ2-1; no clear D. CDR1 is SEHNR and CDR2 is FQNEAQ in the germline V gene (reference sequence). The CDR3 runs 13 residues. The V end was cut by 2 bases, the J end by 8 bases, with 10 bases between. This CDR3 is CASSLIGVHEQFF. Here the CDR3 DNA reads TGTGCCAGCAGCTTAATTGGGGTCCATGAGCAGTTCTTC.

Judged by abundance, this clone is medium-sized. The rearrangement links TRBV5-1 to TRBJ2-7, with 8 bases fitting TRBD2. The CDR3 sequence is 16 residues long. J was trimmed by 0 bases and V by 4 bases; bases with no gene match: 9. Germline-derived CDR1 and CDR2 are SGHRS and YFSETQ. The CDR3 spells CASSPNSGTGSYEQYF. CDR3 nucleotide sequence: TGCGCCAGCAGCCCTAATAGCGGGACCGGCTCCTACGAGCAGTACTTC.

This clone is medium-sized by share. V is TRBV5-1 and J is TRBJ2-7; 11 positions agree with TRBD1. Germline V gene data show CDR1 as SGHRS and CDR2 as YFSETQ. This CDR3 has 15 amino acids. V shed 7 bases, J shed 5 bases, and the junction held 11 bases outside the gene matches. CDR3 in amino acids: CASGVTGQGVHEQYF. As DNA, the CDR3 is TGCGCCAGCGGCGTAACGGGACAGGGGGTTCACGAGCAGTACTTC.

This clone was observed many times. The chain couples TRBV30 to TRBJ2-7; TRBD2 agrees at 10 bases. The CDR3 contains 13 residues. Looked up from germline, CDR1 is GTSNPN and CDR2 is SVGIG (reference sequence). Trimming at V came to 7 bases and at J to 7 bases, leaving 10 bases not matched to a gene. The CDR3 loop reads CALSAGGPREQYF. The CDR3 nucleotides read TGTGCCTTATCAGCGGGGGGGCCGAGGGAGCAGTACTTC.

This clone came up many times. The chain has TRBV9 and TRBJ2-3; no definite D call. Germline-derived CDR1 and CDR2 are SGDLS and YYNGEE. CDR3 length: 13 amino acids. The germline V and J ends were trimmed by 3 bases and 3 bases, with 8 bases remaining between them. DNA for the CDR3: TGTGCCAGCAGCGGATTAAAGACAGATACGCAGTATTTT. Protein sequence: CASSGLKTDTQYF.

The chain couples TRBV11-2 to TRBJ2-1; D is uncertain. Trimming removed 5 bases from V and 7 bases from J, with 21 bases in between. The germline gives CDR1 SGHAT, CDR2 FQNNGV. The CDR3 is made up of 16 amino acids. The CDR3 nucleotides are TGTGCCAGCAGCCCCGGGCTGTGGTTGACTGGGAATGAGCAGTTCTTC. It encodes CASSPGLWLTGNEQFF. Supplemented by reference TRBV11-2 and TRBJ2-1, the full variable domain reads EAGVAQSPRYKIIEKRQSVAFWCNPISGHATLYWYQQILGQGPKLLIQFQNNGVVDDSQLPKDRFSAERLKGVDSTLKIQPAKLEDSAVYLCASSPGLWLTGNEQFFGPGTRLTVL.

The V and J genes are TRBV20-1 and TRBJ2-7; D possibly corresponds to TRBD1 (7 bases). The CDR3 runs to 12 residues. Germline lookup yields CDR1 DFQATT and CDR2 SNEGSKA (reference sequence). Trimming removed 3 bases at V and 9 bases at J, with 15 bases between. The CDR3 DNA reads as TGCAGTGCTAGTCCGGCAGGGGGAGGGCAGTACTTC. Residues: CSASPAGGGQYF.

The table lists this clone with a few counts. Since a much larger clone is just one base distant, this may be a read error. Distinct nucleotide sequences in the sample also encode this CDR3. The chain couples TRBV6-1 to TRBJ2-5; D might be TRBD1 (7 bases). V was trimmed by 1 base and J by 11 bases, leaving 23 bases between them. This CDR3 is 16 amino acids long. Germline CDR1 is MNHNS and CDR2 is SASEGT. CDR3 bases: TGTGCCAGCAGTGAAGTTGTCGGAGGGGGCCCCTGGACACAGTACTTC. Amino acids: CASSEVVGGGPWTQYF.

This clone was seen many times. V usage is TRBV3-1 and J usage is TRBJ1-2; weak D call: TRBD1 (5 bases). This CDR3 has 14 residues. V shed 4 bases and J shed 4 bases, with 13 bases lying between them. The V gene's germline CDR1 is LGHDT and CDR2 YNNKEL (reference sequence). CDR3 sequence (DNA): TGTGCCAGCAGCCTACAGGCCGCGGCCTATGGCTACACCTTC. It translates to CASSLQAAAYGYTF.

Sample share makes this clone medium-sized. V and J are TRBV4-2 and TRBJ2-3; 9 bases agree with TRBD2. The CDR3 consists of 15 residues. Germline V gives CDR1 LGHNA, CDR2 YNFKEQ. The trim removed 0 bases at V and 4 bases at J, leaving 2 bases unmatched. The CDR3 sequence is CASSQERGGPDTQYF. CDR3 DNA: TGTGCCAGCAGCCAAGAGCGGGGGGGCCCAGATACGCAGTATTTT.

Comment on this clone: One end of the junction does not line up with germline, which may come from a read error. The chain recombines TRBV6-5 with TRBJ1-6; D call uncertain. Germline CDR1 is MNHEY and CDR2 is SVGAGI. CDR3 length equals 14 residues. The CDR3: CASSYAHDSSPLVF. The CDR3 DNA sequence: TGTGCCAGCAGTTACGCACACGATTCTTCACCCCTGGTCTTT.

The chain carries TRBV10-3 and TRBJ1-5; the D gene is possibly TRBD1 (6 bases). Germline V gives CDR1 ENHRY, CDR2 SYGVKD. The CDR3 has 16 amino acids. V was shortened by 8 bases and J by 3 bases, with 20 bases between the two germline ends. The CDR3 DNA follows: TGTGCCATCTCCGGGGGGCCCGGGGGACCCAATCAGCCCCAGCATTTT. Translation gives CAISGGPGGPNQPQHF.

This clone has a count of ten or more. This chain joins TRBV7-7 and TRBJ1-5, with D uncertain. CDR1 SSHAT and CDR2 FNYEAQ come from the germline V gene (reference sequence). This CDR3 contains 13 residues. V was cut by 5 bases and J by 3 bases, with 8 bases left in between. CDR3 residues: CASSEGLNQPQHF. In DNA form, the CDR3 reads TGTGCCAGCAGCGAGGGCCTCAATCAGCCCCAGCATTTT.

By its share, this clone is medium-sized. The chain links TRBV6-1 to TRBJ2-3; 9 bases align to TRBD2. The length of the CDR3 is 14 residues. CDR1 is MNHNS, CDR2 SASEGT, per germline. J gave up 1 base and V 4 bases, and 0 bases lay outside the gene matches. This CDR3 reads CASSGTSGTDTQYF. CDR3 nucleotides: TGTGCCAGCAGTGGGACTAGCGGCACAGATACGCAGTATTTT.

In this sample, this clone turned up many times. V gene TRBV6-1 combines with J gene TRBJ2-3; D may match TRBD1 or TRBD2 (6 bases each). Germline V gene data show CDR1 as MNHNS and CDR2 as SASEGT. The V end lost 1 base, the J end lost 1 base, and 12 bases lay between the germline ends. CDR3 length: 16 amino acids. The CDR3: CASSEVSGGRTDTQYF. CDR3 bases: TGTGCCAGCAGTGAAGTGAGTGGGGGGCGCACAGATACGCAGTATTTT.

This clone was counted ten times or more. This rearrangement joins TRBV10-2 to TRBJ1-5, with a weak D call TRBD1 (5 bases). This CDR3 has 17 residues. From germline, CDR1 is WSHSY and CDR2 SAAADI. V lost 4 bases, J lost 0 bases, and 16 bases lay in between. The CDR3 nucleotides are TGCGCCAGCAGTGGGGGGGGACTTTATTATAGCAATCAGCCCCAGCATTTT. This gives the protein CASSGGGLYYSNQPQHF.